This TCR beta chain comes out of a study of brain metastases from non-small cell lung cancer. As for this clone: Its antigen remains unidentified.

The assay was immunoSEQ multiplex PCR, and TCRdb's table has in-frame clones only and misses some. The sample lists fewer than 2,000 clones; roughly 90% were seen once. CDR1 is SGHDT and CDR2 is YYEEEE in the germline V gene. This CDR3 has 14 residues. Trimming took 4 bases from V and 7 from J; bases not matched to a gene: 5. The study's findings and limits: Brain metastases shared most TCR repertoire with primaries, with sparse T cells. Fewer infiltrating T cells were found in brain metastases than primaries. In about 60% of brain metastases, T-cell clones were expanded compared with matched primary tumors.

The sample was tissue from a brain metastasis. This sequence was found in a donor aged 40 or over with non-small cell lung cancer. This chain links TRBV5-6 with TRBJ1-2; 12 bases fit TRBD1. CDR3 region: CASSPGTGGLGYTF. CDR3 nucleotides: TGTGCCAGCAGCCCCGGGACAGGGGGCCTTGGCTACACCTTC.